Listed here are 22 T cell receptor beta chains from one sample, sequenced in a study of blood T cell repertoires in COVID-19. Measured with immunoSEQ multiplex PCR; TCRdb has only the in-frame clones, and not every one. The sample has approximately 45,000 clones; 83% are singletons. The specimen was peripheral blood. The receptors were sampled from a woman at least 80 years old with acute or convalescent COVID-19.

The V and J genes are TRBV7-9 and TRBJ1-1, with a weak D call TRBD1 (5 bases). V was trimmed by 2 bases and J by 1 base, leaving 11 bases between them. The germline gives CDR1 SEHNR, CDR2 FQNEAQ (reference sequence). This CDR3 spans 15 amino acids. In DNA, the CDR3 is TGTGCCAGCAGCTTAAGAACAGGACAGAACACTGAAGCTTTCTTT. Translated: CASSLRTGQNTEAFF.

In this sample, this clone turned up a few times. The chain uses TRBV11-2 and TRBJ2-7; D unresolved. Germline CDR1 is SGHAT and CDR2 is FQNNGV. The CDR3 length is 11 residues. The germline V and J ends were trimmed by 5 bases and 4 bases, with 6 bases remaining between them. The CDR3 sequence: CASSRGYEQYF. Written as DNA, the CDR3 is TGTGCCAGCAGCCGAGGATACGAGCAGTACTTC.

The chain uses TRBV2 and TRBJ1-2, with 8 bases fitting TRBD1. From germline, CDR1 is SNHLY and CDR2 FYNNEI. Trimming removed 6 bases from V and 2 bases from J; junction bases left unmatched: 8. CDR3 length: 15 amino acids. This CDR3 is CASSGDRTFNYGYTF. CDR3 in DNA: TGTGCCAGCAGCGGGGACAGGACCTTCAACTATGGCTACACCTTC.

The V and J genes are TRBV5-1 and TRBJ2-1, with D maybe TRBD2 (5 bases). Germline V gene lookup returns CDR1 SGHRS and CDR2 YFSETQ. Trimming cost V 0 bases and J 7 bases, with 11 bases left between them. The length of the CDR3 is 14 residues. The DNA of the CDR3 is TGCGCCAGCAGCTTGGCGAGGGAATTGAATGAGCAGTTCTTC. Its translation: CASSLARELNEQFF.

CDR3 bases: TGTGCCAGCAGTCCTTACTACGAGCAGTACTTC. This codes for CASSPYYEQYF. V gene TRBV12-3 or TRBV12-4 combines with J gene TRBJ2-7; D ambiguous. CDR3 length equals 11 residues. Trimming removed 5 bases from V and 3 bases from J, with 5 bases in between.

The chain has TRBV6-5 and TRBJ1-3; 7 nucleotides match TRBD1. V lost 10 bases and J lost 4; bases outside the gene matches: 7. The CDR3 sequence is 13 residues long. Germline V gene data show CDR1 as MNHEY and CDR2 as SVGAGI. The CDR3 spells CATDRKKGNTIYF. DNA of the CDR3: TGTGCCACGGACAGGAAGAAGGGAAACACCATATATTTT.

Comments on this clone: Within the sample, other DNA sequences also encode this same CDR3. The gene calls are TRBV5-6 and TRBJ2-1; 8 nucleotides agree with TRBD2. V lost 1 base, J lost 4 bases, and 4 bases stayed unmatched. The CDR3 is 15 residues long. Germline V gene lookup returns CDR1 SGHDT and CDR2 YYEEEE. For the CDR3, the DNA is TGTGCCAGCAGCTTGTCGGCTAGCGGGTACAATGAGCAGTTCTTC. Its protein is CASSLSASGYNEQFF.

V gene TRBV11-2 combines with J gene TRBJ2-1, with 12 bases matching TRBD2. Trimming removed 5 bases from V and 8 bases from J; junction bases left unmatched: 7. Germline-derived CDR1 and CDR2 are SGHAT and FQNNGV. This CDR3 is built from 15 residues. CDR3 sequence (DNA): TGTGCCAGCAGCCCCCTAGCGGGGGGGCGAGATGAGCAGTTCTTC. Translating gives CASSPLAGGRDEQFF.

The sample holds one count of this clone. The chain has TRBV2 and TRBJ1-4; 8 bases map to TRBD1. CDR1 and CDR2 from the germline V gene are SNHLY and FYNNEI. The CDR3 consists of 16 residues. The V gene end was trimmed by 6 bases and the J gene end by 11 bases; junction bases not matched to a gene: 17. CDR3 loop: CASRELISRGQDKLFF. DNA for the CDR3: TGTGCCAGCAGGGAACTCATCTCCAGGGGGCAGGATAAACTGTTTTTT.

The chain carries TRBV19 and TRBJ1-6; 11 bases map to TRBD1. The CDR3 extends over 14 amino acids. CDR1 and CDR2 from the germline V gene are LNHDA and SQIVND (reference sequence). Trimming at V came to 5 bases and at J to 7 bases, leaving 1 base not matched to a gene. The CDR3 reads CASSGDRGNSPLHF. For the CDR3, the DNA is TGTGCCAGTAGTGGGGACAGGGGGAATTCACCCCTCCACTTT.

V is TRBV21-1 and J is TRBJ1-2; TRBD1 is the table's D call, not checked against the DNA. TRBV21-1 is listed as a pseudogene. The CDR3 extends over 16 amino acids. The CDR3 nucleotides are TGTGCCAGCAGCAAAGGCGGACACGGTGGGCACTATGGCTACACCTTC. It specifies CASSKGGHGGHYGYTF.

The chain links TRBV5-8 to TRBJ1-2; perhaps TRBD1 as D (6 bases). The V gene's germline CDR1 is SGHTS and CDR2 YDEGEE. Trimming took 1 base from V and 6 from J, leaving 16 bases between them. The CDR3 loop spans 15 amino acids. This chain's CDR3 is CASSLWGQASDGYTF. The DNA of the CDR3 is TGTGCCAGCAGCTTGTGGGGACAAGCCTCGGATGGCTACACCTTC.

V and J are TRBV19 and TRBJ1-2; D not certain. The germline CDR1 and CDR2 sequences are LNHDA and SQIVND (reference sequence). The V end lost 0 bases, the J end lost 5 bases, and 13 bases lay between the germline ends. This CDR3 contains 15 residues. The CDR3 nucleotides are TGTGCCAGTAGTATAGATGGCGGGAAACCTTATGGCTACACCTTC. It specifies CASSIDGGKPYGYTF.

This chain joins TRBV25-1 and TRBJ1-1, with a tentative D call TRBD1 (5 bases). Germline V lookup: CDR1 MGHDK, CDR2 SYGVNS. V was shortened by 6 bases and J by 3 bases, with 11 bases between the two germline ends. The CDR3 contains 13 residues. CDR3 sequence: CASSVQGHTEAFF. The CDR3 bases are TGTGCCAGCAGCGTTCAGGGTCACACTGAAGCTTTCTTT.

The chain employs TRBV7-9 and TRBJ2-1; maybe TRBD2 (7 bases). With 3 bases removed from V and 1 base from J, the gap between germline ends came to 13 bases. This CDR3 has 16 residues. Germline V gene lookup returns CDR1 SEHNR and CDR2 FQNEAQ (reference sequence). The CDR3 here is CASSFLGGVSYNEQFF. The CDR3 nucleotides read TGTGCCAGCAGCTTTTTAGGGGGGGTATCCTACAATGAGCAGTTCTTC.

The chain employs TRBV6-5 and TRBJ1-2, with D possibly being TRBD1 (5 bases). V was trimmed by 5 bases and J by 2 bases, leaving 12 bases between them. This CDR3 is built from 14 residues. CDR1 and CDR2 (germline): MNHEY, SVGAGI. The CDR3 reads CASSINRGNYGYTF. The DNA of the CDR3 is TGTGCCAGCAGTATAAACCGGGGGAACTATGGCTACACCTTC.

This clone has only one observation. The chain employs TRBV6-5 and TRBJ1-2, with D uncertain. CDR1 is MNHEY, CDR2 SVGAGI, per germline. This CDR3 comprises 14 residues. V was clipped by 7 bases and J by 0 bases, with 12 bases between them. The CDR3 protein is CASTNTRANYGYTF. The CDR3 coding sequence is TGTGCCAGCACCAATACCCGGGCTAACTATGGCTACACCTTC.

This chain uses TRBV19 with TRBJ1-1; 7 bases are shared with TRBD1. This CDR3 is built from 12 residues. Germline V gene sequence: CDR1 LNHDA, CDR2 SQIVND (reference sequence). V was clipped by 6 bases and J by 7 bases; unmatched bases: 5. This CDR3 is CASREGASEAFF. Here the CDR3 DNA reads TGTGCCAGTAGAGAGGGGGCGAGTGAAGCTTTCTTT.

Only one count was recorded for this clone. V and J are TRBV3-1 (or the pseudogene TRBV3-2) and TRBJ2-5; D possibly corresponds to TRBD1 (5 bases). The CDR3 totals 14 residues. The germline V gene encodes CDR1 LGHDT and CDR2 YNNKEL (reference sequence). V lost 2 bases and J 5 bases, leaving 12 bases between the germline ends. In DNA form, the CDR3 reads TGTGCCAGCAGCCAACGGCAGGGTGGGGAGACCCAGTACTTC. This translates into CASSQRQGGETQYF.

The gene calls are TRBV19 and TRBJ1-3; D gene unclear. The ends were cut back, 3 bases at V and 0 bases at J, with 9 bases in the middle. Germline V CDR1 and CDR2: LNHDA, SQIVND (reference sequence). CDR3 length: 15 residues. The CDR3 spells CASSIGSSSGNTIYF. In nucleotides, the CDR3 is TGTGCCAGTAGTATTGGCTCCAGCTCTGGAAACACCATATATTTT. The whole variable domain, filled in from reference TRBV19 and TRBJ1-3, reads DGGITQSPKYLFRKEGQNVTLSCEQNLNHDAMYWYRQDPGQGLRLIYYSQIVNDFQKGDIAEGYSVSREKKESFPLTVTSAQKNPTAFYLCASSIGSSSGNTIYFGEGSWLTVV.

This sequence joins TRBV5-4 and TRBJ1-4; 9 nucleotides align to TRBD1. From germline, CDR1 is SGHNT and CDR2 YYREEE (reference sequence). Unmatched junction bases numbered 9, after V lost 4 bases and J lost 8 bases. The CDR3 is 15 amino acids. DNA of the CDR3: TGTGCCAGCAGCGTCCCGGGGACAGGGTCGGAAAAACTGTTTTTT. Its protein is CASSVPGTGSEKLFF.

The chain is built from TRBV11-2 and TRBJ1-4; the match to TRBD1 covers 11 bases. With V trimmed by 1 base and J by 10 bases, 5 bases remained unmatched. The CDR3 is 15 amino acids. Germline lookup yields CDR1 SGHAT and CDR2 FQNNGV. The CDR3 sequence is CASSLVRDRGGKLFF. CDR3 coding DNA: TGTGCCAGCAGCTTAGTCCGGGACAGGGGGGGAAAACTGTTTTTT.